This T cell receptor beta chain was obtained from a study of blood T cell repertoires in COVID-19. Study as a whole: Samples of COVID-19 (acute and convalescent) were obtained from the United States, Italy and Spain.

Cohort assignment relied on participant-reported clinical history. V lost 4 bases and J lost 4, with 14 bases in between. The CDR3 extends over 15 amino acids. CDR1 is SNHLY, CDR2 FYNNEI, per germline. TCRdb's table, derived via immunoSEQ multiplex PCR, lists solely in-frame clones and lacks some. The sample shows 280,000 or so clones, 85% to 90% of them seen only once. This TCR derives from a woman between 18 and 29 years old with acute COVID-19. This rearrangement joins TRBV2 to TRBJ1-5; D not certain. Sequenced input: PBMCs or T cells enriched from blood (not recorded which). DNA for the CDR3: TGTGCCAGCAGTGGTAACACACAAAAGAATCAGCCCCAGCATTTT. It is translated as CASSGNTQKNQPQHF.